This T cell receptor beta chain emerged from a study of shared clonotypes between healthy human individuals. The protocol was immunoSEQ multiplex PCR, while the TCRdb copy is restricted to in-frame clones and leaves out a portion. This table has over a million clones, 95% to 97% appearing once. The CDR3 consists of 12 residues. Trimming shortened V by 5 bases and J by 13 bases, and 15 bases separated the two germline ends. The germline V gene has CDR1 SGHTA and CDR2 FQGTGA. This sequence joins TRBV7-3 and TRBJ2-1; D is ambiguous. The sequence derives from a man aged 25 to 40 in good health. The sample comprised naive CD4+ T cells sorted from blood. Subset specified: CD45RA+ positively selected. CDR3 sequence (DNA): TGTGCCAGCAGCCAGGCGGCCTCGGTACAGTTCTTC. It codes for CASSQAASVQFF.